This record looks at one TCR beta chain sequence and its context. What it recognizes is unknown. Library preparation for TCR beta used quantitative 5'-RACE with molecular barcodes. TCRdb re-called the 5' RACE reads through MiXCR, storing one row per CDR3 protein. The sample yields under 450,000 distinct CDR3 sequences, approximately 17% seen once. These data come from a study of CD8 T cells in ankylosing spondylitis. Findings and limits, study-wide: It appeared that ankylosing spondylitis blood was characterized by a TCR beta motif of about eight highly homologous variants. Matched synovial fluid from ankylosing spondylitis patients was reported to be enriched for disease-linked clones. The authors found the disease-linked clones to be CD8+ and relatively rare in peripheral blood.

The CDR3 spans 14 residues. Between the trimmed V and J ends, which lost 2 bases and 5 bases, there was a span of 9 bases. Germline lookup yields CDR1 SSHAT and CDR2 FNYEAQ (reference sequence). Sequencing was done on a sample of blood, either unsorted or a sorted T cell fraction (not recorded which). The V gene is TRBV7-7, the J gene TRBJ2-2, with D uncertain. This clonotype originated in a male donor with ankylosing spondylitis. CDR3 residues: CASSLYGETGELFF. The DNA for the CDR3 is TGTGCCAGCAGCTTATACGGAGAGACCGGGGAGCTGTTTTTT. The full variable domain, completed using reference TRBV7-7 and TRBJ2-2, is GAGVSQSPRYKVTKRGQDVTLRCDPISSHATLYWYQQALGQGPEFLTYFNYEAQPDKSGLPSDRFSAERPEGSISTLTIQRTEQRDSAMYRCASSLYGETGELFFGEGSRLTVL.